This TCR beta chain appears in the sequencing data of a study of T cells after yellow fever vaccination. Turning to the study itself: Preparing low-cell-number fractions relied on SMART-Seq v4 Ultra Low Input.

Between the trimmed V and J ends, which lost 4 bases and 1 base, there was a span of 14 bases. Germline V gene lookup returns CDR1 MNHEY and CDR2 SVGAGI. The CDR3 consists of 15 residues. Researchers made TCR cDNA using 5'RACE template switching, and this step added a universal primer site and UMIs. TCRdb reprocessed the 5' RACE reads with MiXCR, giving one entry per CDR3 protein. The sample shows 600,000 to 750,000 distinct CDR3 sequences, roughly an eighth of them seen only once. This clonotype has at least ten counts. The chain recombines TRBV6-5 with TRBJ2-7, with D possibly TRBD1 on 6 matching bases. The input for sequencing was PBMCs, taken on the day of the yellow fever booster vaccination. The clonotype comes from a man aged 25-40 years who received the YFV17D yellow fever vaccine. The CDR3 here is CASSLTVTGSYEQYF. CDR3 nucleotide sequence: TGTGCCAGCAGTTTAACTGTCACAGGGTCCTACGAGCAGTACTTC.